This TCR beta chain came from a study of T cells in localized non-small cell lung cancer. Findings of the study overall: Analysis by sequencing included only one tumor region, so heterogeneity remains possible.

Trimming pared 0 bases from V and 2 bases from J, leaving 11 bases between. The CDR3 runs 15 residues. Germline values: CDR1 LGHNA, CDR2 YNFKEQ. Comments on this clone: Its specificity is unknown.

Measured with immunoSEQ multiplex PCR; TCRdb has only the in-frame clones, and not every one. Among tens of thousands of clones listed, just over 90% were seen once. Sequenced here: peripheral blood, sampled before any cancer treatment. The clonotype originates from a man between 35 and 75 years old with stage I lung adenocarcinoma. The chain combines TRBV4-2 with TRBJ2-7; D possibly corresponds to TRBD1 (5 bases). Here the CDR3 DNA reads TGTGCCAGCAGCCAAGAAGGGGTCACCACCTACGAGCAGTACTTC. This encodes CASSQEGVTTYEQYF.